This is a list of T cell receptor beta chains from one sample in a study of shared clonotypes between healthy human individuals. Produced via immunoSEQ multiplex PCR; TCRdb's table is partial and in-frame only. The sample holds about 2.4 million clones, around 94% seen once. The sample comprised naive CD4+ T cells sorted from blood. These TCRs come from a man between 18 and 29 years old in good health. The CDR3 runs from the conserved cysteine through the conserved F or W. Clone size is given for some rows only: seen once, a few or many times, or a class if the clone is expanded.

>TRBV19|.|TRBJ1-5|15
CASSIVGPFTQPQHF
>TRBV5-4|.|TRBJ1-3|13
CASSQTVGNTIYF
>TRBV4-3|.|TRBJ1-4|16
CASSQDPRGNNEKLFF
>TRBV5-4|.|TRBJ2-5|15
CASSLGGAPQETQYF
>TRBV7-9|.|TRBJ1-1|14
CASSPRDSEVEAFF
>TRBV6-5|.|TRBJ2-7|13
CASSRRQGNEQYF
>TRBV19|once|TRBJ2-2|15
CASNTPGSYTGELFF
>TRBV11-2|.|TRBJ1-2|13
CASSLVTGNGYTF
>TRBV7-9|once|TRBJ2-3|15
CASSLASGGRDTQYF
>TRBV7-2|.|TRBJ2-1|15
CASRSNSGGYNEQFF
>TRBV30|few|TRBJ1-1|15
CAWRRTGGSYTEAFF
>TRBV29-1|.|TRBJ1-1|14
CSVEGRLMNTEAFF
>TRBV21-1|.|TRBJ1-1|18
CASRHPGPGQGMNTEAFF
>TRBV5-6|.|TRBJ2-5|15
CASSFGSSARETQYF
>TRBV2|once|TRBJ1-5|16
CASSLVSGNSNQPQHF
>TRBV19|.|TRBJ2-3|15
CASSGTGVSTDTQYF
>TRBV29-1|.|TRBJ2-3|11
CSERSTDTQYF
>TRBV28|.|TRBJ2-5|13
CASSGGGRETQYF
>TRBV7-2|once|TRBJ1-1|14
CASSSRGMNTEAFF
>TRBV6-6|.|TRBJ1-1|13
CASSPALGTEAFF
>TRBV5-1|.|TRBJ2-5|17
CASSFSGLALTGETQYF
>TRBV2|.|TRBJ1-5|13
CASRGWGNQPQHF
>TRBV5-1|.|TRBJ2-3|14
CASSSTGGTDTQYF
>TRBV10-3|.|TRBJ2-5|12
CAIKRAGETQYF
>TRBV19|.|TRBJ1-2|12
CASSHREGGYTF
>TRBV5-1|.|TRBJ2-6|17
CASSYGDRGSGANVLTF
>TRBV5-4|.|TRBJ2-7|15
CASSLFGLTEYEQYF
>TRBV5-1|.|TRBJ2-1|14
CASSPGQSYNEQFF
>TRBV10-3|.|TRBJ2-3|13
CAIRGGNDDTQYF
>TRBV9|.|TRBJ1-5|15
CASSVAGVANQPQHF
>TRBV28|.|TRBJ1-1|14
CASSTGGGNTEAFF
>TRBV30|.|TRBJ2-7|13
CAWSLDRGSEQYF
>TRBV2|.|TRBJ1-2|15
CASSAARQGREGYTF
>TRBV30|.|TRBJ1-2|14
CAWREWGQPYGYTF
>TRBV2|.|TRBJ2-3|13
CASRQGFADTQYF
>TRBV2|.|TRBJ2-5|13
CASRPDRGETQYF
>TRBV18|.|TRBJ1-2|13
CASSLDRQGGYTF
>TRBV30|.|TRBJ1-5|15
CAWSKGWTAGQPQHF
>TRBV5-4|.|TRBJ2-4|16
CASSLEAGAFGNIQYF
>TRBV5-4|.|TRBJ2-7|14
CASSPRTGAGEQYF